These 21 T cell receptor beta chains were sequenced from one sample in a study of OX40 agonist ivuxolimab in advanced cancers. Only in-frame clones appear in the TCRdb table, and some are missing; sequencing was by immunoSEQ multiplex PCR. The table has 55,000 to 70,000 clones, roughly four fifths seen once; the top ten hold under 1.5%. The specimen comprised CD4+ or CD8+ T cells sorted from blood, sampled in a trial of the OX40 agonist ivuxolimab. The receptor source for this set is an adult with an advanced solid tumor such as melanoma, head and neck, liver or kidney cancer.

The chain combines TRBV28 with TRBJ2-2; the D gene is possibly TRBD1 (5 bases). The germline gives CDR1 MDHEN, CDR2 SYDVKM. CDR3 size: 16 residues. V was trimmed by 5 bases and J by 1 base, leaving 14 bases between them. CDR3 DNA sequence: TGTGCCAGCAGTCAGGGAATCGGGCAGAACACCGGGGAGCTGTTTTTT. Protein: CASSQGIGQNTGELFF.

In DNA, the CDR3 is TGTGCCAGCAGCTATTCAGCGAACACTGAAGCTTTCTTT. This gives the protein CASSYSANTEAFF. The chain couples TRBV7-6 to TRBJ1-1, with D unresolved. Germline assignment: CDR1 SGHVS and CDR2 FNYEAQ. V was pared by 4 bases and J by 1 base, with 7 bases between. The CDR3 spans 13 residues.

J is TRBJ1-2 and V is TRBV5-1; D is uncertain. The CDR3 is 13 amino acids. CDR1 and CDR2 from the germline V gene are SGHRS and YFSETQ. The V end was cut by 0 bases, the J end by 4 bases, with 7 bases between. CDR3 DNA: TGCGCCAGCAGCTTGGAACCCCTCTATGGCTACACCTTC. Amino acids: CASSLEPLYGYTF.

This chain joins TRBV5-1 and TRBJ1-1; D call uncertain. V was shortened by 4 bases and J by 1 base, with 14 bases between the two germline ends. CDR1 SGHRS and CDR2 YFSETQ come from the germline V gene. The CDR3 contains 15 residues. The CDR3 DNA is TGCGCCAGCAGCCGATTCGACCCCACGAACACTGAAGCTTTCTTT. Its translation: CASSRFDPTNTEAFF.

This clone was seen just once. J is TRBJ1-2 and V is TRBV5-1, with 7 nucleotides matching TRBD1. The CDR3 sequence is 13 residues long. V gave up 4 bases and J gave up 2 bases; unmatched junction bases: 2. Germline CDR1 is SGHRS and CDR2 is YFSETQ. This chain's CDR3 is CASSPGQNYGYTF. CDR3 in DNA: TGCGCCAGCAGCCCGGGACAGAACTATGGCTACACCTTC.

The chain joins TRBV6-1 to TRBJ1-2, with 7 bases identical to TRBD1. Germline V lookup: CDR1 MNHNS, CDR2 SASEGT. The length of the CDR3 is 16 residues. J gave up 1 base and V 1 base, and 6 bases lay outside the gene matches. The CDR3 region is CASSEVQGGLNYGYTF. The CDR3 nucleotides read TGTGCCAGCAGTGAAGTCCAGGGGGGTCTTAACTATGGCTACACCTTC.

The V gene is TRBV6-6, the J gene TRBJ1-3, with D hard to call. Trimming took 0 bases from V and 1 from J, leaving 4 bases between them. The CDR3 extends over 14 amino acids. Germline loops: CDR1 MNHNY, CDR2 SVGAGI (reference sequence). The DNA for the CDR3 is TGTGCCAGCAGTTACTCGGGGTCTGGAAACACCATATATTTT. Protein sequence: CASSYSGSGNTIYF.

As to this clone: A read error may produce the germline difference seen at one junction end. Within the sample, other DNA sequences also encode this same CDR3. This chain joins TRBV5-1 and TRBJ2-1; TRBD2 agrees at 7 bases. The CDR3 is 15 amino acids. Germline CDR1 is SGHRS and CDR2 is YFSETQ. The DNA of the CDR3 is TGCGCCAGCAGCTTACGGGGGGACTCCTACAATGAACAGTTCTTC. It encodes CASSLRGDSYNEQFF.

This clone was observed a few times. The gene calls are TRBV10-3 and TRBJ2-7, with D hard to call. Per germline, CDR1 ENHRY and CDR2 SYGVKD. The V end was cut by 2 bases, the J end by 3 bases, with 5 bases between. This CDR3 is built from 12 residues. The CDR3 nucleotides read TGTGCCATCAGTGAGATAAGCTACGAGCAGTACTTC. Amino acids: CAISEISYEQYF.

The V gene is TRBV27, the J gene TRBJ2-5; 8 nucleotides line up with TRBD1. CDR1 MNHEY and CDR2 SMNVEV come from the germline V gene (reference sequence). The V and J ends lost 0 bases and 4 bases, in that order; junction bases with no gene match: 1. The CDR3 has 14 residues. Here the CDR3 reads CASSLSQGAETQYF. The CDR3 DNA sequence: TGTGCCAGCAGTTTATCCCAGGGGGCAGAGACCCAGTACTTC.

This sequence joins TRBV19 and TRBJ1-6; D is perhaps TRBD1 (6 bases). V was cut by 5 bases and J by 7 bases, with 15 bases left in between. Germline-derived CDR1 and CDR2 are LNHDA and SQIVND (reference sequence). This CDR3 is built from 15 residues. The DNA of the CDR3 is TGTGCCAGTAGTTGGGGGGGGGCTGTGAATTCACCCCTCCACTTT. Its translation: CASSWGGAVNSPLHF. Complete variable domain (other parts from reference TRBV19 and TRBJ1-6): DGGITQSPKYLFRKEGQNVTLSCEQNLNHDAMYWYRQDPGQGLRLIYYSQIVNDFQKGDIAEGYSVSREKKESFPLTVTSAQKNPTAFYLCASSWGGAVNSPLHFGNGTRLTVT.

This chain links TRBV11-3 with TRBJ2-2; 8 bases map to TRBD2. The CDR3 length is 16 residues. From germline, CDR1 is SGHNT and CDR2 YENEEA. V shed 0 bases and J 2 bases; nucleotides not matched to a gene: 2. The DNA of the CDR3 is TGTGCCAGCAGCTTAGATGGGACTAGAAACACCGGGGAGCTGTTTTTT. Protein product: CASSLDGTRNTGELFF.

The J gene is TRBJ2-7, the V gene TRBV6-1, with 11 bases lining up with TRBD2. Germline V gene data show CDR1 as MNHNS and CDR2 as SASEGT. With 4 bases clipped from V and 3 bases from J, the junction kept 14 bases outside the gene matches. CDR3 size: 18 residues. The chain's CDR3 is CASSGAGARGTSGYEQYF. DNA of the CDR3: TGTGCCAGCAGTGGGGCGGGGGCCAGGGGGACTAGCGGCTACGAGCAGTACTTC.

J is TRBJ2-7 and V is TRBV5-1; D call uncertain. This CDR3 contains 14 residues. The V gene's germline CDR1 is SGHRS and CDR2 YFSETQ. Trimming stripped 1 base from V and 5 bases from J, with 13 bases between. The DNA for the CDR3 is TGCGCCAGCAGCTTGAGCCAGTCCAAGGACGAGCAGTACTTC. Translation gives CASSLSQSKDEQYF. The full variable domain, completed using reference TRBV5-1 and TRBJ2-7, is KAGVTQTPRYLIKTRGQQVTLSCSPISGHRSVSWYQQTPGQGLQFLFEYFSETQRNKGNFPGRFSGRQFSNSRSEMNVSTLELGDSALYLCASSLSQSKDEQYFGPGTRLTVT.

This sequence joins TRBV5-1 and TRBJ2-5, with 7 bases that match TRBD1. V was pared by 2 bases and J by 2 bases, with 9 bases of the junction left unmatched. The CDR3 spans 16 residues. Germline values: CDR1 SGHRS, CDR2 YFSETQ. The CDR3 is CASSFYRGPGQETQYF. The DNA for the CDR3 is TGCGCCAGCAGCTTTTACAGGGGCCCAGGTCAAGAGACCCAGTACTTC.

The CDR3 DNA follows: TGTGCCAGCAGCTTGGGGGTTTCGGCGGGGAATCGGGTGAACACTGAAGCTTTCTTT. This gives the protein CASSLGVSAGNRVNTEAFF. The chain links TRBV5-6 to TRBJ1-1; no clear D. Germline CDR1 SGHDT, CDR2 YYEEEE. CDR3 length equals 19 residues. Trimming removed 0 bases at V and 0 bases at J, with 21 bases between.

The chain uses TRBV6-5 and TRBJ2-1, with 10 positions matching TRBD2. The trim removed 6 bases at V and 2 bases at J, leaving 4 bases unmatched. CDR1 and CDR2 (germline): MNHEY, SVGAGI. This CDR3 region has 15 residues. The CDR3 nucleotides read TGTGCCAGCAGATTTAGCGGGGGGCCCTACAATGAGCAGTTCTTC. Its translation: CASRFSGGPYNEQFF.

The chain joins TRBV19 to TRBJ2-5, with TRBD2 identical over 7 bases. This CDR3 is built from 13 residues. The V gene end was trimmed by 7 bases and the J gene end by 1 base; junction bases not matched to a gene: 3. Germline CDR1 reads LNHDA; CDR2 reads SQIVND (reference sequence). The CDR3: CASKRGTQETQYF. CDR3 in DNA: TGTGCCAGTAAGCGGGGTACCCAAGAGACCCAGTACTTC.

This sequence joins TRBV28 and TRBJ1-2; D is perhaps TRBD1 (6 bases). Trimming left V 7 bases short and J 4 bases short, with 19 bases between. The CDR3 spans 15 residues. The V gene's germline CDR1 is MDHEN and CDR2 SYDVKM. This CDR3 is CASTSGGQGVYGYTF. The CDR3 DNA is TGTGCCAGCACGTCTGGGGGGCAGGGCGTCTATGGCTACACCTTC.

The V call is TRBV19, the J call TRBJ1-5; 7 bases fit TRBD1. CDR1 is LNHDA, CDR2 SQIVND, per germline (reference sequence). With V trimmed by 3 bases and J by 7 bases, 9 bases remained unmatched. The CDR3 length is 15 residues. The CDR3 sequence: CASSMGGQAWQPQHF. DNA for the CDR3: TGTGCCAGTAGTATGGGAGGACAGGCGTGGCAGCCCCAGCATTTT.

V gene TRBV10-1 combines with J gene TRBJ2-3; possibly TRBD1 or TRBD2 for D (6 bases each). This CDR3 contains 15 residues. Germline CDR1 reads WNHNN; CDR2 reads SYGVQD (reference sequence). Deletions cut 2 bases from V and 1 base from J, with 10 bases between. Here the CDR3 reads CASSERGAGTDTQYF. Here the CDR3 DNA reads TGCGCCAGCAGTGAGAGGGGGGCAGGCACAGATACGCAGTATTTT.